A selection of T cell receptor beta chains follows, all from one sample in a study of shared clonotypes between healthy human individuals. Measured with immunoSEQ multiplex PCR; TCRdb has only the in-frame clones, and not every one. The sample includes about 1.5 million clones, roughly 96% of them seen just once. Sequencing was done on a sample of naive CD4+ T cells sorted from blood. These receptors all stem from a man between 25 and 39 years old in good health. CDR3s include the opening cysteine and the closing phenylalanine or tryptophan. A D gene is named only where the DNA matches it firmly.

j_gene: TRBJ2-7
v_gene: TRBV4-3
d_gene: NA
CDR3aa: CASSQEEQRHEQYF
CDR3nt: TGCGCCAGCAGCCAAGAGGAGCAGAGGCACGAGCAGTACTTC

j_gene: TRBJ2-7
v_gene: TRBV30
d_gene: TRBD1
CDR3aa: CAWSAGQPYEQYF
CDR3nt: TGTGCCTGGAGTGCGGGACAGCCCTACGAGCAGTACTTC

j_gene: TRBJ2-7
v_gene: TRBV7-2
d_gene: NA
CDR3aa: CASSHRTHATYEQYF
CDR3nt: TGTGCCAGCAGCCACCGGACTCATGCAACCTACGAGCAGTACTTC

j_gene: TRBJ1-1
v_gene: TRBV5-1
d_gene: NA
CDR3aa: CASSLGVDLNTEAFF
CDR3nt: TGCGCCAGCAGCTTGGGAGTGGACCTCAACACTGAAGCTTTCTTT

j_gene: TRBJ2-7
v_gene: TRBV13
d_gene: NA
CDR3aa: CASSSTQGGEQYF
CDR3nt: TGTGCCAGCAGCTCAACTCAGGGAGGCGAGCAGTACTTC

j_gene: TRBJ1-1
v_gene: TRBV25-1
d_gene: NA
CDR3aa: CASSELRGQNTEAFF
CDR3nt: TGTGCCAGCAGTGAACTAAGAGGACAGAACACTGAAGCTTTCTTT

j_gene: TRBJ2-3
v_gene: TRBV5-1
d_gene: TRBD1
CDR3aa: CASSLSGTVSTDTQYF
CDR3nt: TGCGCCAGCAGCTTGTCCGGGACAGTGAGCACAGATACGCAGTATTTT

j_gene: TRBJ2-4
v_gene: TRBV29-1
d_gene: NA
CDR3aa: CSARGGGVGLAKNIQYF
CDR3nt: TGCAGCGCCCGAGGGGGCGGGGTAGGGCTAGCCAAAAACATTCAGTACTTC

j_gene: TRBJ1-3
v_gene: TRBV6-6
d_gene: NA
CDR3aa: CASIANPEFSGNTIYF
CDR3nt: TGTGCCAGCATTGCTAACCCCGAGTTCTCTGGAAACACCATATATTTT

j_gene: TRBJ2-7
v_gene: TRBV14
d_gene: TRBD1
CDR3aa: CASSRQGVFEQYF
CDR3nt: TGTGCCAGCAGCCGTCAGGGGGTGTTCGAGCAGTACTTC